Following are 31 T cell receptor beta chains from one sample sequenced in a study of blood T cell repertoires in COVID-19. Profiled with immunoSEQ multiplex PCR; TCRdb holds only in-frame clones, not every one. The table lists about 390,000 clones, around nine tenths of them singletons, with approximately 10% in the top ten. The sequenced sample consisted of PBMCs or T cells enriched from blood (not recorded which). All receptors derive from a woman in her 50s who had recovered from COVID-19.

V usage is TRBV28 and J usage is TRBJ1-4; a weak D match, TRBD1 (5 bases). The CDR3 covers 14 residues. From germline, CDR1 is MDHEN and CDR2 SYDVKM. V was pared by 8 bases and J by 5 bases, with 15 bases between. CDR3 bases: TGTGCCAGCCGAGCCTCGGGGGGGAATGAAAAACTGTTTTTT. Translation gives CASRASGGNEKLFF.

This clone has a handful of counts. V is TRBV13 and J is TRBJ1-1; D remains ambiguous. Germline CDR1 is PRHDT and CDR2 is FYEKMQ (reference sequence). V gave up 2 bases and J gave up 11 bases, with 6 bases separating them. The CDR3 has 10 residues. CDR3 loop: CASSLSEAFF. The CDR3 DNA sequence: TGTGCCAGCAGCTTATCGGAGGCTTTCTTT. The full variable domain, in which reference TRBV13 and TRBJ1-1 provide the parts outside the CDR3, is AAGVIQSPRHLIKEKRETATLKCYPIPRHDTVYWYQQGPGQDPQFLISFYEKMQSDKGSIPDRFSAQQFSDYHSELNMSSLELGDSALYFCASSLSEAFFGQGTRLTVV.

This clone was seen once. Different DNA sequences within this sample yield the same CDR3. The chain has TRBV7-2 and TRBJ1-3, with D maybe TRBD1 (5 bases). Trimming stripped 0 bases from V and 4 bases from J, with 7 bases between. This CDR3 comprises 14 residues. CDR1 is SGHTA and CDR2 is FQGNSA in the germline V gene. For the CDR3, the DNA is TGTGCCAGCAGCTTAGCCAGGGTCGGAAACACCATATATTTT. Protein product: CASSLARVGNTIYF.

This chain uses TRBV12-3 or TRBV12-4 with TRBJ1-3; D gene uncertain. This CDR3 is built from 13 residues. With 3 bases removed from V and 0 bases from J, the gap between germline ends came to 3 bases. The CDR3 DNA sequence: TGTGCCAGCAGTTTTCGCTCTGGAAACACCATATATTTT. Translating it yields CASSFRSGNTIYF.

V and J are TRBV9 and TRBJ2-1; 10 positions match TRBD2. Germline CDR1 SGDLS, CDR2 YYNGEE. Trimming removed 2 bases from V and 7 bases from J; junction bases left unmatched: 9. This CDR3 spans 16 amino acids. CDR3 coding DNA: TGTGCCAGCAGCGTGGGTCCTTTAGCGGGGGGAAATGAGCAGTTCTTC. Translation gives CASSVGPLAGGNEQFF.

V is TRBV5-1 and J is TRBJ1-2; D unclear. Germline lookup yields CDR1 SGHRS and CDR2 YFSETQ. The CDR3 length is 12 residues. Trimming removed 1 base from V and 4 bases from J, with 5 bases in between. The CDR3, as DNA: TGCGCCAGCAGCTTGTCCGGCTATGGCTACACCTTC. Its protein is CASSLSGYGYTF.

The V and J genes are TRBV27 and TRBJ2-2, with D possibly matching TRBD2 (6 bases). CDR1 is MNHEY, CDR2 SMNVEV, per germline (reference sequence). V gave up 3 bases and J gave up 1 base, with 9 bases separating them. The CDR3 is made up of 15 amino acids. CDR3 nucleotides: TGTGCCAGCAGTTTGCGGGGAAAGAACACCGGGGAGCTGTTTTTT. Protein product: CASSLRGKNTGELFF.

The chain combines TRBV4-2 with TRBJ1-2, with D possibly TRBD1 on 6 matching bases. Trimming took off 4 bases at V and 8 bases at J, with 20 bases between the two ends. Germline V gene data show CDR1 as LGHNA and CDR2 as YNFKEQ. This CDR3 comprises 15 residues. CDR3 sequence (DNA): TGTGCCAGCAGCCCAAGGGGGTGGGAGTCTTTGGGCTACACCTTC. Translation: CASSPRGWESLGYTF.

The CDR3 sequence: CASSSQGGITEAFF. As DNA, the CDR3 is TGTGCCAGCAGCTCGCAAGGGGGCATCACTGAAGCTTTCTTT. This rearrangement joins TRBV7-9 to TRBJ1-1; 7 nucleotides align to TRBD1. This CDR3 comprises 14 residues. CDR1 is SEHNR and CDR2 is FQNEAQ in the germline V gene (reference sequence). Unmatched junction bases numbered 6, after V lost 4 bases and J lost 4 bases.

This chain joins TRBV29-1 and TRBJ1-1; 7 nucleotides agree with TRBD1. V shed 4 bases, J shed 1 base, and the junction held 6 bases outside the gene matches. The CDR3 loop spans 14 amino acids. Germline V CDR1 and CDR2: SQVTM, ANQGSEA. The CDR3 DNA sequence: TGCAGCGTTGCAACCGGGACAGCGAACACTGAAGCTTTCTTT. It specifies CSVATGTANTEAFF.

This rearrangement joins TRBV4-2 to TRBJ1-1; D might be TRBD1 (5 bases). The CDR3 runs 14 residues. V was shortened by 1 base and J by 8 bases, with 14 bases between the two germline ends. Looked up from germline, CDR1 is LGHNA and CDR2 is YNFKEQ. The CDR3 nucleotides are TGTGCCAGCAGCCAAGGGGGCCTGGGGCAGGAAGCTTTCTTT. This gives the protein CASSQGGLGQEAFF.

This clone appeared a single time. The V call is TRBV5-1, the J call TRBJ1-1; a weak D match, TRBD1 (5 bases). This CDR3 has 17 residues. Looked up from germline, CDR1 is SGHRS and CDR2 is YFSETQ. The V end lost 3 bases, the J end lost 3 bases, and 21 bases lay between the germline ends. DNA of the CDR3: TGCGCCAGCAGCTGGGGGAATTGGGGAGGGGACGACACTGAAGCTTTCTTT. This translates into CASSWGNWGGDDTEAFF.

The chain has TRBV14 and TRBJ1-2; D is perhaps TRBD1 (5 bases). V gave up 0 bases and J gave up 8 bases, with 16 bases separating them. The CDR3 is made up of 15 amino acids. Germline CDR1 and CDR2: SGHDN and FVKESK. The CDR3 region is CASSQDLGALGGYTF. Written as DNA, the CDR3 is TGTGCCAGCAGCCAAGATCTAGGGGCCCTTGGGGGCTACACCTTC. The complete variable domain, with remaining parts taken from reference TRBV14 and TRBJ1-2, reads EAGVTQFPSHSVIEKGQTVTLRCDPISGHDNLYWYRRVMGKEIKFLLHFVKESKQDESGMPNNRFLAERTGGTYSTLKVQPAELEDSGVYFCASSQDLGALGGYTFGSGTRLTVV.

V is TRBV30 and J is TRBJ1-1, with a tentative D call TRBD1 (6 bases). This CDR3 spans 13 amino acids. Trimming pared 1 base from V and 6 bases from J, leaving 12 bases between. Germline CDR1 is GTSNPN and CDR2 is SVGIG (reference sequence). The CDR3 DNA is TGTGCCTGGAGTGCCACAAGGGGGTCTGAAGCTTTCTTT. Translating gives CAWSATRGSEAFF.

V and J are TRBV5-1 and TRBJ2-6; 9 bases match TRBD1. The germline gives CDR1 SGHRS, CDR2 YFSETQ. V trimming: 0 bases; J trimming: 0 bases; junction bases outside the gene matches: 7. The CDR3 extends over 19 amino acids. The CDR3 region has the DNA TGCGCCAGCAGCTTGGGGACAGGGGAGTGGGCCTCTGGGGCCAACGTCCTGACTTTC. Protein: CASSLGTGEWASGANVLTF.

CDR3 sequence (DNA): TGTGCCAGCGTGCCAGAATATGGCTACACCTTC. Its protein is CASVPEYGYTF. The genes are TRBV2 and TRBJ1-2, with unresolved D. Germline values: CDR1 SNHLY, CDR2 FYNNEI. The CDR3 runs 11 residues. Deletions cut 8 bases from V and 5 bases from J, with 9 bases between.

The V and J genes are TRBV7-9 and TRBJ1-1; TRBD1 matches at 7 bases. In germline, CDR1 is SEHNR, CDR2 FQNEAQ (reference sequence). Unmatched junction bases numbered 12, after V lost 4 bases and J lost 4 bases. The CDR3 contains 16 residues. This CDR3 is CASSSSHRGWGTEAFF. The DNA of the CDR3 is TGTGCCAGCAGCTCATCTCACAGGGGATGGGGCACTGAAGCTTTCTTT.

The chain combines TRBV29-1 with TRBJ2-1, with 8 bases fitting TRBD1. V shed 6 bases and J 2 bases; nucleotides not matched to a gene: 6. This CDR3 contains 14 residues. CDR1 is SQVTM and CDR2 is ANQGSEA in the germline V gene. As DNA, the CDR3 is TGCAGCGTCCAGGACAGGGAGACCTACAATGAGCAGTTCTTC. Protein product: CSVQDRETYNEQFF.

This chain joins TRBV6-5 and TRBJ1-5; maybe TRBD1 (6 bases). CDR1 MNHEY and CDR2 SVGAGI come from the germline V gene. This CDR3 region has 14 residues. V shed 6 bases and J shed 1 base, with 10 bases lying between them. CDR3 amino acids: CASSGRGSNQPQHF. For the CDR3, the DNA is TGTGCCAGCAGCGGTAGGGGGAGCAATCAGCCCCAGCATTTT.

DNA of the CDR3: TGCAGTGCTATTGACGGGGAAGATACGCAGTATTTT. It specifies CSAIDGEDTQYF. The chain combines TRBV20-1 with TRBJ2-3; maybe TRBD2 (5 bases). Trimming removed 4 bases at V and 5 bases at J, with 10 bases between. CDR3 size: 12 residues. CDR1 is DFQATT and CDR2 is SNEGSKA in the germline V gene (reference sequence).

The chain is built from TRBV3-1 (or the pseudogene TRBV3-2) and TRBJ1-2; D uncertain. V was clipped by 0 bases and J by 4 bases, with 18 bases between them. Germline V gene lookup returns CDR1 LGHDT and CDR2 YNNKEL (reference sequence). This CDR3 contains 17 residues. The CDR3 region has the DNA TGTGCCAGCAGCCAAGATAATGTCGACTACGGTAGCTATGGCTACACCTTC. This translates into CASSQDNVDYGSYGYTF.

This clone was seen just once. The chain couples TRBV24-1 to TRBJ2-3, with 8 bases that match TRBD1. This CDR3 is built from 15 residues. Unmatched junction bases numbered 6, after V lost 4 bases and J lost 4 bases. CDR1 KGHDR and CDR2 SFDVKD come from the germline V gene. The CDR3 region is CATSDRTGSADTQYF. The CDR3 region has the DNA TGTGCCACCAGTGACCGGACAGGGAGCGCAGATACGCAGTATTTT.

The chain joins TRBV2 to TRBJ2-2; the D gene is possibly TRBD1 (6 bases). V lost 5 bases, J lost 5 bases, and 9 bases lay in between. In germline, CDR1 is SNHLY, CDR2 FYNNEI. The length of the CDR3 is 13 residues. CDR3 bases: TGTGCCAGCAGTAAACAGGGTACCGGGGAGCTGTTTTTT. Protein product: CASSKQGTGELFF.

The chain uses TRBV27 and TRBJ1-4; the match to TRBD1 covers 9 bases. This CDR3 region has 16 residues. Germline-derived CDR1 and CDR2 are MNHEY and SMNVEV (reference sequence). V lost 4 bases to trimming and J lost 4 bases; unmatched junction nucleotides: 7. In nucleotides, the CDR3 is TGTGCCAGCAGTTATACAGGGGGCAGAGGTAATGAAAAACTGTTTTTT. Its translation is CASSYTGGRGNEKLFF.

The J gene is TRBJ2-4, the V gene TRBV3-1 (or the pseudogene TRBV3-2); 7 bases map to TRBD2. The ends lost 4 bases at V and 2 bases at J; junction bases unmatched: 8. Germline-derived CDR1 and CDR2 are LGHDT and YNNKEL (reference sequence). The CDR3 is made up of 16 amino acids. For the CDR3, the DNA is TGTGCCAGCAGCCGCAGGACCAGCGGGACCAAAAACATTCAGTACTTC. This sequence encodes CASSRRTSGTKNIQYF.

This chain joins TRBV24-1 and TRBJ2-7; 7 bases line up with TRBD2. Germline CDR1 and CDR2: KGHDR and SFDVKD. V was pared by 2 bases and J by 3 bases, with 0 bases of the junction left unmatched. The CDR3 spans 13 residues. The CDR3 DNA reads TGTGCCACCAGTGATTCGGGGGGCTACGAGCAGTACTTC. Its protein product is CATSDSGGYEQYF.

The chain carries TRBV30 and TRBJ1-2; D gene ambiguous. The CDR3 contains 13 residues. Between the trimmed V and J ends, which lost 0 bases and 8 bases, there was a span of 13 bases. Germline V gene data show CDR1 as GTSNPN and CDR2 as SVGIG (reference sequence). This CDR3 is CAWSVTGGGGYTF. CDR3 bases: TGTGCCTGGAGTGTAACGGGCGGCGGGGGCTACACCTTC.

This rearrangement joins TRBV11-2 to TRBJ1-3, with 7 bases identical to TRBD1. From germline, CDR1 is SGHAT and CDR2 FQNNGV. Losses at the gene ends were 8 bases for V and 7 bases for J; bases not matched to a gene: 8. CDR3 size: 13 residues. This chain's CDR3 is CASFGTARNTIYF. The DNA of the CDR3 is TGTGCCAGCTTCGGGACAGCCCGGAACACCATATATTTT. The variable domain in full, with the rest retrieved from reference TRBV11-2 and TRBJ1-3, is EAGVAQSPRYKIIEKRQSVAFWCNPISGHATLYWYQQILGQGPKLLIQFQNNGVVDDSQLPKDRFSAERLKGVDSTLKIQPAKLEDSAVYLCASFGTARNTIYFGEGSWLTVV.

Here the CDR3 reads CASSLGRGGETQYF. CDR3 nucleotide sequence: TGCGCCAGCAGCTTAGGGAGGGGGGGCGAGACCCAGTACTTC. V is TRBV5-1 and J is TRBJ2-5; perhaps TRBD2 as D (7 bases). Germline CDR1 and CDR2: SGHRS and YFSETQ. CDR3 length: 14 residues. V was clipped by 2 bases and J by 5 bases, with 13 bases between them.

In its sample, this clone was seen once. The V and J genes are TRBV18 and TRBJ2-6; D is undetermined. The CDR3 is 19 amino acids. V lost 1 base to trimming and J lost 1 base, with 17 bases between them. CDR1 and CDR2 from the germline V gene are KGHSH and LQKENI. CDR3 protein: CASSPQATHSKSGANVLTF. In nucleotides, the CDR3 is TGTGCCAGCTCACCACAAGCCACGCATTCCAAGTCTGGGGCCAACGTCCTGACTTTC.

This sequence joins TRBV19 and TRBJ1-1; TRBD1 matches at 11 bases. J lost 3 bases, V lost 5 bases, and 11 bases had no gene match. The germline V gene has CDR1 LNHDA and CDR2 SQIVND (reference sequence). This CDR3 region has 17 residues. This CDR3 reads CASSPWTGGALDTEAFF. CDR3 nucleotide sequence: TGTGCCAGTAGTCCTTGGACAGGGGGCGCGTTGGACACTGAAGCTTTCTTT.